This T cell receptor beta chain derives from a study of T-cell reconstitution after alpha-beta-depleted transplantation in children. Study-level results: After one year, T-cell counts and TCRbeta diversity mostly came from new T cells.

A library of TCRbeta sequences, prepared with unique molecular identifiers, was generated. Each CDR3 protein is one row after TCRdb ran MiXCR on the PCR reads. Seen here are hundreds of thousands of distinct CDR3 sequences, just over 7.5% observed once, and the top ten hold approximately 8.2%. Notes on this clonotype: What it binds is unknown. A much larger clone differs from this one at a single base, so this may be a read error. This CDR3 fails to terminate in the conserved phenylalanine or tryptophan, so it likely reflects a read error.

The V end lost 5 bases, the J end lost 6 bases, and 16 bases lay between the germline ends. From germline, CDR1 is WNHNN and CDR2 SYGVQD (reference sequence). The CDR3 covers 15 residues. This specimen consisted of peripheral blood, obtained 360 days after TCRalphabeta/CD19-depleted stem cell transplant. The origin of this receptor is a female patient between 2 and 15 years old who had a stem cell transplant for Fanconi anemia, so the T cells may come from the graft donor. The chain is built from TRBV10-1 and TRBJ2-2, with D tentatively TRBD1 or TRBD2 (6 bases each). This CDR3 reads CASSSPRGVPGELFV. The CDR3, as DNA: TGCGCCAGCAGTTCTCCGAGGGGGGTCCCCGGGGAGCTGTTTGTT.